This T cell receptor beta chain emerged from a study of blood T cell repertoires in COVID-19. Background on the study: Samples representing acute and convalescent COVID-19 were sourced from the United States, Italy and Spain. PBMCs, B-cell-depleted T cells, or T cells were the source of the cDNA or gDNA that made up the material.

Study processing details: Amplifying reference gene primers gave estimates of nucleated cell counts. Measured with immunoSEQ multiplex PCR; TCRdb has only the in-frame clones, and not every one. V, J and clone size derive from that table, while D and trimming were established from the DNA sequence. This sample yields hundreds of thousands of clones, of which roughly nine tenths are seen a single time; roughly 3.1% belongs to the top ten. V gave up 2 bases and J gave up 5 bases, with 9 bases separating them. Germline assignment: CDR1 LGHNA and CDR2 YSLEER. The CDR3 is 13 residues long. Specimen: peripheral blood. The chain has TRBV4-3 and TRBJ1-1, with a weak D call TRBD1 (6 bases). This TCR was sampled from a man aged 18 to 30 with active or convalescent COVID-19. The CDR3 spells CASSQQGFTEAFF. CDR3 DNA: TGCGCCAGCAGCCAACAGGGGTTTACTGAAGCTTTCTTT.